This entry lists 32 T cell receptor beta chains sequenced from one sample in a study of T cell repertoires in cytomegalovirus infection. MiXCR, run by TCRdb on the reads, gives a single entry per CDR3 protein. The sample gives around 300,000 distinct CDR3 sequences, roughly a fifth of which show up once; roughly 19% is in the top ten. These receptors' targets are unknown. The sequences come from cultured PBMCs, collected from culture after CMV antigen stimulation. Source of these receptors: a human donor in good health (CMV status not recorded). Some clones in this sample may be carry-over from other donors' samples.

The V and J genes are TRBV7-2 and TRBJ2-1; D is ambiguous. The CDR3 consists of 16 residues. Germline values: CDR1 SGHTA, CDR2 FQGNSA. The V gene lost 5 bases and the J gene lost 3 bases, with 17 bases spanning the gap. This CDR3 is CASSRPVGYLYNEQFF. The CDR3 DNA reads as TGTGCCAGCAGCCGCCCGGTCGGTTACCTCTACAATGAGCAGTTCTTC.

V usage is TRBV6-2 or TRBV6-3 and J usage is TRBJ2-7, with D unresolved. V shed 6 bases and J shed 3 bases, with 15 bases lying between them. The CDR3 covers 14 residues. The germline V gene encodes CDR1 MNHEY and CDR2 SVGEGT. Written as DNA, the CDR3 is TGTGCCAGCAGCGGCAGAGCTGGGCGCTACGAGCAGTACTTC. Its protein product is CASSGRAGRYEQYF.

V is TRBV7-9 and J is TRBJ2-3; D is unresolved. Trimming cost V 1 base and J 5 bases, with 16 bases left between them. This CDR3 is built from 16 residues. Germline V lookup: CDR1 SEHNR, CDR2 FQNEAQ (reference sequence). Here the CDR3 reads CASSLVPPGEKDTQYF. The CDR3 nucleotides are TGTGCCAGCAGCTTAGTACCACCCGGCGAGAAAGATACGCAGTATTTT.

This clonotype was observed at least ten times. This chain connects TRBV7-8 to TRBJ2-7; D may be TRBD2 (6 bases). There are 13 residues in the CDR3. CDR1 and CDR2 from the germline V gene are SGHVS and FQNEAQ. The V gene lost 1 base and the J gene lost 3 bases, with 7 bases spanning the gap. The CDR3 DNA reads as TGTGCCAGCAGCTTAGTGGGAGGCTACGAGCAGTACTTC. It specifies CASSLVGGYEQYF.

This clonotype has more than one count but fewer than ten. The V call is TRBV11-2, the J call TRBJ2-1; D remains ambiguous. V lost 5 bases and J 0 bases, leaving 11 bases between the germline ends. CDR1 SGHAT and CDR2 FQNNGV come from the germline V gene. The CDR3 sequence is 15 residues long. The CDR3 bases are TGTGCCAGCAGCCCAACAAAAAGCTCCTACAATGAGCAGTTCTTC. Protein: CASSPTKSSYNEQFF. The whole variable domain, remainder taken from reference TRBV11-2 and TRBJ2-1, is EAGVAQSPRYKIIEKRQSVAFWCNPISGHATLYWYQQILGQGPKLLIQFQNNGVVDDSQLPKDRFSAERLKGVDSTLKIQPAKLEDSAVYLCASSPTKSSYNEQFFGPGTRLTVL.

This clonotype was detected a few times. Written as DNA, the CDR3 is TGTGCCAGCAGCTTACTAGCGGGGGGGAGCACCGGGGAGCTGTTTTTT. Translation gives CASSLLAGGSTGELFF. V is TRBV7-6 and J is TRBJ2-2, with 12 bases matching TRBD2. With 2 bases clipped from V and 4 bases from J, the junction kept 2 bases outside the gene matches. From germline, CDR1 is SGHVS and CDR2 FNYEAQ. The CDR3 has 16 residues.

This clonotype was counted between two and nine times. The rearrangement uses TRBV2 and TRBJ2-7; D might be TRBD2 (6 bases). Between the trimmed V and J ends, which lost 7 bases and 6 bases, there was a span of 13 bases. This CDR3 spans 12 amino acids. Germline V gene sequence: CDR1 SNHLY, CDR2 FYNNEI. The CDR3 is CASTAGTVEQYV. DNA for the CDR3: TGTGCCAGCACCGCGGGGACCGTCGAGCAGTACGTC.

J is TRBJ1-1 and V is TRBV12-3 or TRBV12-4; D might be TRBD1 (5 bases). This CDR3 has 14 amino acids. Deletions cut 7 bases from V and 3 bases from J, with 15 bases between. Written as DNA, the CDR3 is TGTGCCAGCACCCCGGGACCCAGGGACACTGAAGCTTTCTTT. Protein product: CASTPGPRDTEAFF.

The chain recombines TRBV7-8 with TRBJ2-5; D is unresolved. Trimming cost V 5 bases and J 5 bases, with 12 bases left between them. The CDR3 spans 13 residues. The germline V gene has CDR1 SGHVS and CDR2 FQNEAQ. CDR3 bases: TGTGCCAGCAGCCCCGGTGAGCTGGAGACCCAGTACTTC. Translating it yields CASSPGELETQYF.

This clonotype was observed a few times. The chain joins TRBV28 to TRBJ2-7, with D unclear. Germline V gene lookup returns CDR1 MDHEN and CDR2 SYDVKM. The CDR3 contains 12 residues. V lost 5 bases and J lost 6, with 11 bases in between. CDR3 bases: TGTGCCAGCAGTCTCCAGTGGGGCGAGCAGTACGTC. This encodes CASSLQWGEQYV.

This clonotype was observed once. This rearrangement joins TRBV20-1 to TRBJ2-5, with 8 positions matching TRBD2. Germline V CDR1 and CDR2: DFQATT, SNEGSKA (reference sequence). The CDR3 is made up of 17 amino acids. Trimming removed 0 bases from V and 5 bases from J; junction bases left unmatched: 14. This chain's CDR3 is CSARDNPFGRASETQYF. Written as DNA, the CDR3 is TGCAGTGCTAGAGATAACCCTTTCGGGAGGGCCTCGGAGACCCAGTACTTC.

This clonotype was seen many times. This chain links TRBV7-2 with TRBJ1-3; tentative D call: TRBD1 (6 bases). In germline, CDR1 is SGHTA, CDR2 FQGNSA. V lost 4 bases to trimming and J lost 4 bases, with 17 bases between them. The CDR3 has 16 residues. In DNA, the CDR3 is TGTGCCAGCAGCTATTACCCAGGGGAGGCCGGAAACACCATATATTTT. As protein: CASSYYPGEAGNTIYF.

In this sample, this clonotype turned up a few times. J is TRBJ2-5 and V is TRBV6-2 or TRBV6-3; 7 bases fit TRBD2. Germline V gene data show CDR1 as MNHEY and CDR2 as SVGEGT. There are 17 residues in the CDR3. After removal of 2 bases from V and 2 bases from J, the junction contained 11 bases not matched to a gene. Written as DNA, the CDR3 is TGTGCCAGCAGTTACCCCCTGGCGGGAGATGGACAAGAGACCCAGTACTTC. Encoded protein: CASSYPLAGDGQETQYF.

This clonotype has ten or more counts. CDR3 in DNA: TGTGCCAGCAGCTTAGCCGGCAGGGATGGTTCACCCCTCCACTTT. It specifies CASSLAGRDGSPLHF. J is TRBJ1-6 and V is TRBV7-2, with a tentative D call TRBD1 (5 bases). This CDR3 comprises 15 residues. Germline loops: CDR1 SGHTA, CDR2 FQGNSA. Between the trimmed V and J ends, which lost 0 bases and 9 bases, there was a span of 12 bases.

This chain connects TRBV28 to TRBJ1-1; the D gene is possibly TRBD1 (5 bases). Germline-derived CDR1 and CDR2 are MDHEN and SYDVKM. The V end lost 5 bases, the J end lost 5 bases, and 15 bases lay between the germline ends. This CDR3 is built from 14 residues. The CDR3 sequence: CASSPGGVRTEAFF. The DNA for the CDR3 is TGTGCCAGCAGTCCCGGAGGGGTACGGACTGAAGCTTTCTTT.

This clonotype turned up a few times. Here the CDR3 DNA reads TGCAGTGCTCCGCGGACTAGCGGGAGGGATCCCTCCTACAATGAGCAGTTCTTC. The encoded protein is CSAPRTSGRDPSYNEQFF. The chain joins TRBV20-1 to TRBJ2-1, with 15 bases matching TRBD2. This CDR3 has 18 amino acids. V lost 5 bases and J lost 0; bases outside the gene matches: 8. In germline, CDR1 is DFQATT, CDR2 SNEGSKA (reference sequence).

J is TRBJ1-5 and V is TRBV7-8; 9 bases align to TRBD1. The CDR3 spans 16 residues. Germline CDR1 is SGHVS and CDR2 is FQNEAQ. Trimming took 3 bases from V and 4 from J; bases not matched to a gene: 7. As DNA, the CDR3 is TGTGCCAGCAGCTTTTTTGACGGACAGGGGAATCAGCCCCAGCATTTT. Protein: CASSFFDGQGNQPQHF.

The chain couples TRBV15 to TRBJ1-2; maybe TRBD1 (5 bases). This CDR3 contains 14 residues. Germline CDR1 and CDR2: LNHNV and YYDKDF (reference sequence). Deletions cut 1 base from V and 5 bases from J, with 11 bases between. This chain's CDR3 is CATSRGGDGYGYTF. The CDR3 DNA reads TGTGCCACCAGCAGAGGTGGGGACGGGTATGGCTACACCTTC.

This clonotype was recorded many times. V and J are TRBV7-8 and TRBJ1-4; 9 bases are shared with TRBD1. Trimming at V came to 6 bases and at J to 7 bases, leaving 9 bases not matched to a gene. The CDR3 consists of 15 residues. Looked up from germline, CDR1 is SGHVS and CDR2 is FQNEAQ. CDR3 nucleotides: TGTGCCAGCAGATCACAGGGGGCGAGTATTGAAAAACTGTTTTTT. It specifies CASRSQGASIEKLFF.

V gene TRBV24-1 combines with J gene TRBJ2-2; TRBD1 or TRBD2 may be the D gene (5 bases each). The CDR3 is 14 amino acids. The ends were cut back, 9 bases at V and 2 bases at J, with 12 bases in the middle. The V gene's germline CDR1 is KGHDR and CDR2 SFDVKD. CDR3: CATEGRENTGELFF. CDR3 coding DNA: TGTGCCACCGAGGGCAGGGAAAACACCGGGGAGCTGTTTTTT.

The chain recombines TRBV29-1 with TRBJ2-7, with TRBD2 matching over 8 bases. After removal of 8 bases from V and 2 bases from J, the junction contained 5 bases not matched to a gene. Germline lookup yields CDR1 SQVTM and CDR2 ANQGSEA. The CDR3 covers 12 residues. This CDR3 reads CSTREGPYEQYF. CDR3 in DNA: TGCAGCACACGGGAGGGCCCCTACGAGCAGTACTTC.

This clonotype was detected many times. The chain links TRBV7-2 to TRBJ2-2, with 8 positions matching TRBD1. Trimming at V came to 5 bases and at J to 6 bases, leaving 11 bases not matched to a gene. CDR1 and CDR2 (germline): SGHTA, FQGNSA. This CDR3 is 16 amino acids long. CDR3 DNA: TGTGCCAGCAGCCCAAGTTTGGACAGGGCGTCCGGGGAGCTGTTTTTT. It specifies CASSPSLDRASGELFF.

This clonotype was picked up many times. V gene TRBV7-2 combines with J gene TRBJ1-2, with 9 positions matching TRBD1. The CDR3 contains 13 residues. Germline lookup yields CDR1 SGHTA and CDR2 FQGNSA. Trimming cost V 5 bases and J 7 bases; bases outside gene matches: 5. The CDR3 sequence is CASSKGQGFGYTF. CDR3 nucleotides: TGTGCCAGCAGCAAGGGACAGGGTTTTGGCTACACCTTC.

In regard to this clonotype: A read error may be the cause here, since a much bigger clone is one base away. The genes are TRBV12-3 or TRBV12-4 and TRBJ2-3; no clear D gene. The CDR3 spans 12 residues. CDR3 region: CVSSDILDTQYF. The CDR3 DNA sequence: TGTGTCAGCAGTGATATACTAGATACGCAGTATTTT.

Written as DNA, the CDR3 is TGTGCCAGCAGCTTCCAGGAGAAGACCCAGTACTTC. Translating gives CASSFQEKTQYF. The chain has TRBV7-4 and TRBJ2-5; D is ambiguous. Germline V gives CDR1 SGHVT, CDR2 SQSDAQ. The CDR3 has 12 residues. The V gene lost 3 bases and the J gene lost 6 bases, with 8 bases spanning the gap.

This clonotype was seen a few times. The CDR3 loop reads CASSAGLAGVDTQYF. The CDR3 DNA is TGCGCCAGCAGCGCGGGACTAGCGGGGGTAGATACGCAGTATTTT. The chain uses TRBV5-1 and TRBJ2-3; the match to TRBD2 covers 14 bases. The germline gives CDR1 SGHRS, CDR2 YFSETQ. The V segment lost 4 bases and the J segment 5 bases; nucleotides outside the gene matches: 3. This CDR3 is 15 amino acids long.

V gene TRBV18 combines with J gene TRBJ2-5; 12 bases fit TRBD2. Per the germline V gene, CDR1 is KGHSH and CDR2 is LQKENI. This CDR3 contains 17 residues. The J segment lost 4 bases and the V segment lost 2 bases, leaving 8 bases of the junction unmatched. CDR3 residues: CASSPMLAGGSGETQYF. The CDR3 DNA reads as TGTGCCAGCTCACCAATGCTAGCGGGAGGGTCAGGAGAGACCCAGTACTTC.

This chain uses TRBV9 with TRBJ2-1; no clear D. Per germline, CDR1 SGDLS and CDR2 YYNGEE. The CDR3 runs to 15 residues. V gave up 0 bases and J gave up 6 bases, with 13 bases separating them. CDR3 sequence: CASSVVGVLVNEQFF. The CDR3 coding sequence is TGTGCCAGCAGCGTAGTAGGAGTTTTGGTCAATGAGCAGTTCTTC.

This clonotype was found a few times. The chain carries TRBV6-1 and TRBJ1-2, with a possible D match to TRBD1 (5 bases). Trimming left V 0 bases short and J 4 bases short, with 9 bases between. The CDR3 extends over 14 amino acids. The germline V gene has CDR1 MNHNS and CDR2 SASEGT. CDR3 sequence reads: CASSEARGSYGYTF. The DNA of the CDR3 is TGTGCCAGCAGTGAAGCGCGGGGGAGCTATGGCTACACCTTC.

V usage is TRBV11-2 and J usage is TRBJ1-4; weak D call: TRBD1 (5 bases). Trimming removed 5 bases at V and 6 bases at J, with 25 bases between. Germline values: CDR1 SGHAT, CDR2 FQNNGV. The CDR3 runs 18 residues. CDR3 sequence: CASSVGQTRTTVDEKLFF. The CDR3, as DNA: TGTGCCAGCAGCGTAGGGCAAACTAGGACAACGGTGGATGAAAAACTGTTTTTT.

This chain links TRBV6-5 with TRBJ1-1; 8 nucleotides match TRBD1. The CDR3 spans 13 residues. CDR1 MNHEY and CDR2 SVGAGI come from the germline V gene. V dropped 6 bases and J dropped 3; count of bases not matched to a gene: 3. The CDR3 DNA is TGTGCCAGCAGCTTCAGGGGGCACACTGAAGCTTTCTTT. Protein: CASSFRGHTEAFF.

This clonotype appeared many times. At one end the junction does not follow the germline gene, possibly because of a read error. The gene calls are TRBV7-7 and TRBJ2-1, with D uncertain. The V gene's germline CDR1 is SSHAT and CDR2 FNYEAQ (reference sequence). The length of the CDR3 is 13 residues. The CDR3 DNA sequence: TGTGCTAGCAGCTCAAGCCTGGCAAACGAGCAGTTCTTC. Translation gives CASSSSLANEQFF.